This is a list of T cell receptor beta chains from one sample in a study of T cell responses to AZD1222 COVID-19 vaccine. TCRdb keeps only in-frame clones here, not all; method: immunoSEQ multiplex PCR. This sample has roughly 120,000 clones, with approximately 90% found just once. Here the sequenced sample was peripheral blood, taken 28 days after the second AZD1222 dose. These TCRs come from an adult who received the AZD1222 COVID-19 vaccine. CDR3s include the opening cysteine and the closing phenylalanine or tryptophan. The D gene is left open where the match is weak. Some rows have no size entry. The others give once, few or many, or a class for an expanded clone.

V gene,clone size,J gene,D gene,CDR3 length,CDR3 DNA,CDR3 protein
TRBV5-1,.,TRBJ1-2,.,15,TGCGCCAGCATTCCCGGGGACCTGACGGGGTATGGCTACACCTTC,CASIPGDLTGYGYTF
TRBV18,.,TRBJ1-1,.,12,TGTGCCAGCTCACCATTTGCCACTGAAGCTTTCTTT,CASSPFATEAFF
TRBV28,few,TRBJ1-5,.,15,TGTGCCAGCAGTGTTGGGACACCTAGCAATCAGCCCCAGCATTTT,CASSVGTPSNQPQHF
TRBV27,once,TRBJ1-5,.,15,TGTGCCAGCGGATCCCGGGCCAGCTTCAATCAGCCCCAGCATTTT,CASGSRASFNQPQHF
TRBV6-5,.,TRBJ1-2,TRBD1,15,TGTGCCAGCAGGGGTGGAGGAGACAGGGCCTATGGCTACACCTTC,CASRGGGDRAYGYTF
TRBV5-1,.,TRBJ2-1,TRBD2,14,TGCGCCAGCAGCCCGGGACTAGTCACCAATGAGCAGTTCTTC,CASSPGLVTNEQFF
TRBV19,.,TRBJ2-1,.,12,TGTGCCGTCGAGAGCTCCTACAATGAGCAGTTCTTC,CAVESSYNEQFF
TRBV18,.,TRBJ1-1,TRBD1,18,TGTGCCAGCTCAGTAATGACAGGGACACCCCGAATGAACACTGAAGCTTTCTTT,CASSVMTGTPRMNTEAFF
TRBV28,.,TRBJ1-4,TRBD1,14,TGTGCCGCAGGGGGACACACAACTAATGAAAAACTGTTTTTT,CAAGGHTTNEKLFF
TRBV5-1,.,TRBJ2-2,.,15,TGCGCCAGCAGCTTTTGGAGGGGGAACACCGGGGAGCTGTTTTTT,CASSFWRGNTGELFF
TRBV6-1,.,TRBJ1-4,.,13,TGTGCCAGCAGTTATGAGGGCGATGAAAAACTGTTTTTT,CASSYEGDEKLFF
TRBV2,.,TRBJ2-2,TRBD2,15,TGTGCCAGCGACTGGCGGGAGAGAGGCACCGGGGAGCTGTTTTTT,CASDWRERGTGELFF
TRBV3-1/TRBV3-2,once,TRBJ2-7,.,14,TGTGCCAGCAGCCAAGATTCCGGAGGGAGGGAGCAGTACTTC,CASSQDSGGREQYF
TRBV19,.,TRBJ1-5,.,17,TGTGCCAGTAGTAAATATGGGACTGAGACTAGCAATCAGCCCCAGCATTTT,CASSKYGTETSNQPQHF
TRBV3-1/TRBV3-2,.,TRBJ2-6,.,13,TGTGCCAGCATCCGTTCCGGGGCCAACGTCCTGACTTTC,CASIRSGANVLTF
TRBV10-2,.,TRBJ1-1,.,15,TGCGCCACCAAACAGGCCCTGGGTAGGGGCACTGAAGCTTTCTTT,CATKQALGRGTEAFF
TRBV5-5,once,TRBJ1-2,TRBD1,14,TGTGCCAGCAGGCCCATTGGGACAGCCCCTGGCTACACCTTC,CASRPIGTAPGYTF
TRBV20-1,.,TRBJ2-7,TRBD2,13,TGCAGTGCTAGTACTAGCGGGAGTTTGGGGCAGTACTTC,CSASTSGSLGQYF
TRBV5-1,.,TRBJ2-2,.,15,TGCGCCAGCAGCTTTGGTTTAATCCCCACCGGGGAGCTGTTTTTT,CASSFGLIPTGELFF
TRBV27,.,TRBJ2-7,.,14,TGTGCCAGCAGTCTCAAGGCGAACTCCTACGAGCAGTACTTC,CASSLKANSYEQYF
TRBV6-5,.,TRBJ2-5,.,12,TGTGCCAGCAGTTACTCGGGAGAGACCCAGTACTTC,CASSYSGETQYF
TRBV9,.,TRBJ2-1,TRBD1,12,TGTGCCAGCAGCGTAGGGGACAGTATGCAGTTCTTC,CASSVGDSMQFF
TRBV6-1,.,TRBJ2-7,TRBD2,19,TGTGCCAGCAGTGAAGAGGTAGGGGGACTAGCGGGAGGGCCCTACGAGCAGTACTTC,CASSEEVGGLAGGPYEQYF
TRBV14,.,TRBJ2-1,TRBD2,15,TGTGCCAGCAGCCCGGGACTAGTTTCTTCCAATGAGCAGTTCTTC,CASSPGLVSSNEQFF
TRBV4-1,.,TRBJ2-5,TRBD2,16,TGCGCCAGCAGCCAGGGACTAGCGGGGACTCCAGAGACCCAGTACTTC,CASSQGLAGTPETQYF
TRBV5-4,.,TRBJ2-1,.,15,TGTGCCAGCAGCTTGAGTAGCGACTCCTACAATGAGCAGTTCTTC,CASSLSSDSYNEQFF
TRBV27,.,TRBJ2-7,.,16,TGTGCCAGCAGTCCCATCGGGAGCGGATCCTCCTACGAGCAGTACTTC,CASSPIGSGSSYEQYF
TRBV5-5,once,TRBJ1-2,.,15,TGTGCCAGCAGCTTGGCCAAAGGGTTTCGGTATGGCTACACCTTC,CASSLAKGFRYGYTF
TRBV27,.,TRBJ1-6,.,16,TGTGCCAGCAGTTCGACGCACAGCTCCTATAATTCACCCCTCCACTTT,CASSSTHSSYNSPLHF
TRBV28,.,TRBJ1-6,.,14,TGTGCCAGCAGTTCGGCTACAGCTACTTCACCCCTCCACTTT,CASSSATATSPLHF
TRBV19,.,TRBJ1-5,TRBD1,16,TGTGCCAGTAGTATCGGGACAGGGGGCTATGGGCAGCCCCAGCATTTT,CASSIGTGGYGQPQHF
TRBV28,.,TRBJ2-6,TRBD1,17,TGTGCCAGCAGTTCCCCAAACAGGGGGCGGGGGGCCAACGTCCTGACTTTC,CASSSPNRGRGANVLTF
TRBV9,.,TRBJ1-1,.,11,TGTGCCAGCAGCGTAGGCGCTGAAGCTTTCTTT,CASSVGAEAFF
TRBV28,.,TRBJ2-2,.,14,TGTGCCAGCCAAGGGGGGGGATCCACCGGGGAGCTGTTTTTT,CASQGGGSTGELFF
TRBV5-6,.,TRBJ1-3,.,14,TGTGCCAGCAGCTTGGACATCTCTGGAAACACCATATATTTT,CASSLDISGNTIYF
TRBV19,.,TRBJ2-3,.,14,TGTGCCAGTAGTATCGGGTTTGAAACAGATACGCAGTATTTT,CASSIGFETDTQYF
TRBV6-5,.,TRBJ2-1,TRBD1,16,TGTGCCAGCAGTTACACCTGGACAGGGGGTTACAATGAGCAGTTCTTC,CASSYTWTGGYNEQFF
TRBV6-1,.,TRBJ2-2,TRBD1,18,TGTGCCAGCAGTGAAGCGTCCCTATGGACAGGGAGAACCGGGGAGCTGTTTTTT,CASSEASLWTGRTGELFF
TRBV5-6,.,TRBJ1-2,.,14,TGTGCCAGCAGCTCCCAGGGGCTCAACTATGGCTACACCTTC,CASSSQGLNYGYTF
TRBV7-9,.,TRBJ1-6,.,14,TGTGCCAGCACCGGAGCGGGGGGGGATTCACCCCTCCACTTT,CASTGAGGDSPLHF